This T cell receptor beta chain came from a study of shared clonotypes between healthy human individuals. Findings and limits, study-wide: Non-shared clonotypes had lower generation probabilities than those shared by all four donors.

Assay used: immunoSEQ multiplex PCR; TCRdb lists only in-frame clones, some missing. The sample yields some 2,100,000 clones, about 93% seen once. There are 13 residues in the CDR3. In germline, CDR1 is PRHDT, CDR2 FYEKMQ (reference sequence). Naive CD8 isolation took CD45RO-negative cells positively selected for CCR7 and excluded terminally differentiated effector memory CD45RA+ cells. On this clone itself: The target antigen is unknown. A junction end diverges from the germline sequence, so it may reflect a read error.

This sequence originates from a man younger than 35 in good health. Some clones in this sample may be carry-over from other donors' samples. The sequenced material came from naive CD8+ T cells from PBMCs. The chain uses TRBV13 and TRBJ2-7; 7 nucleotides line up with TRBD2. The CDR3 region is CASSLGRAHEQYF. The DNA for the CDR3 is TGTGCTAGCAGCTTAGGGAGGGCCCACGAGCAGTACTTC.